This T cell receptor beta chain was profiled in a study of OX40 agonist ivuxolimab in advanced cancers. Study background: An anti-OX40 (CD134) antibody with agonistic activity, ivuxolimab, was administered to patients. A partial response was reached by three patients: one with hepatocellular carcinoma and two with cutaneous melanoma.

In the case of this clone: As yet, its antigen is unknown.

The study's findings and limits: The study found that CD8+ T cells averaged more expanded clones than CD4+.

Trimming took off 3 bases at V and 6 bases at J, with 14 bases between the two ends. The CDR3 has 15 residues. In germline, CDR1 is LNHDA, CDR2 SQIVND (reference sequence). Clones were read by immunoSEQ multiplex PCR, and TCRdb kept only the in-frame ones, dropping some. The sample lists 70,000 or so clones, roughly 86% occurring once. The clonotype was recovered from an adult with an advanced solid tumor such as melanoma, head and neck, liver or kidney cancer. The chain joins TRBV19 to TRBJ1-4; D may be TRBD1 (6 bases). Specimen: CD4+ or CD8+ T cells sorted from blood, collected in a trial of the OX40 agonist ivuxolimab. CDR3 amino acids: CASSMDPGVDEKLFF. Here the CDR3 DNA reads TGTGCCAGTAGTATGGACCCAGGGGTGGATGAAAAACTGTTTTTT.